The 25 T cell receptor beta chains presented below share a single source sample, sequenced in a study of shared clonotypes between healthy human individuals. Sequenced by immunoSEQ multiplex PCR; TCRdb stores in-frame clones only, minus some. The data contain around 2,100,000 clones, about 94% of them singletons. Selected positively for CCR7 and CD45RO-negative, naive CD8 cells excluded terminally differentiated effector memory CD45RA+ cells. Sequencing input: naive CD8+ T cells sorted from blood. Every receptor here comes from a man aged 18 to 35 in good health.

The V and J genes are TRBV18 and TRBJ2-7; D might be TRBD1 (6 bases). Germline V CDR1 and CDR2: KGHSH, LQKENI. The CDR3 is 14 amino acids. With 2 bases removed from V and 0 bases from J, the gap between germline ends came to 8 bases. In DNA form, the CDR3 reads TGTGCCAGCTCACCAGCAGGGGACTCCTACGAGCAGTACTTC. Its protein product is CASSPAGDSYEQYF.

This chain links TRBV7-9 with TRBJ1-3, with unresolved D. There are 12 residues in the CDR3. Germline CDR1 SEHNR, CDR2 FQNEAQ (reference sequence). Deletions cut 5 bases from V and 8 bases from J, with 10 bases between. The CDR3 protein is CASSPRPDTIYF. DNA of the CDR3: TGTGCCAGCAGCCCCCGCCCGGACACCATATATTTT. The full variable domain, completed using reference TRBV7-9 and TRBJ1-3, is DTGVSQNPRHKITKRGQNVTFRCDPISEHNRLYWYRQTLGQGPEFLTYFQNEAQLEKSRLLSDRFSAERPKGSFSTLEIQRTEQGDSAMYLCASSPRPDTIYFGEGSWLTVV.

This chain connects TRBV4-1 to TRBJ2-7; the D is unclear. The germline V and J ends were trimmed by 3 bases and 4 bases, with 10 bases remaining between them. CDR3 size: 13 residues. The germline V gene encodes CDR1 MGHRA and CDR2 YSYEKL. The CDR3, as DNA: TGCGCCAGCAGCCACGACCGCGGATACGAGCAGTACTTC. Encoded protein: CASSHDRGYEQYF.

This clone is a singleton in its sample. This chain joins TRBV10-2 and TRBJ2-1; weak D call: TRBD1 (5 bases). CDR1 is WSHSY, CDR2 SAAADI, per germline. Between the trimmed V and J ends, which lost 7 bases and 6 bases, there was a span of 13 bases. This CDR3 has 13 amino acids. The CDR3 region is CASIKGPGNEQFF. The DNA of the CDR3 is TGCGCCAGCATTAAGGGGCCGGGCAATGAGCAGTTCTTC.

The chain employs TRBV29-1 and TRBJ2-1, with D possibly called TRBD1 or TRBD2 (5 bases each). The CDR3 sequence is 16 residues long. Per the germline V gene, CDR1 is SQVTM and CDR2 is ANQGSEA. Trimming removed 3 bases from V and 0 bases from J, with 15 bases in between. The CDR3 sequence: CSVEGVELSSYNEQFF. CDR3 coding DNA: TGCAGCGTTGAGGGGGTGGAGCTCAGCTCCTACAATGAGCAGTTCTTC.

The gene calls are TRBV29-1 and TRBJ1-2, with TRBD1 as a possible D gene (6 bases). The V end lost 6 bases, the J end lost 5 bases, and 16 bases lay between the germline ends. This CDR3 has 13 residues. Per the germline V gene, CDR1 is SQVTM and CDR2 is ANQGSEA. The CDR3 sequence: CSVGATGIYGYTF. The CDR3 nucleotides are TGCAGCGTCGGCGCTACAGGGATTTATGGCTACACCTTC.

V and J are TRBV27 and TRBJ1-2; D possibly corresponds to TRBD1 (5 bases). V lost 5 bases to trimming and J lost 0 bases, with 13 bases between them. Germline V CDR1 and CDR2: MNHEY, SMNVEV (reference sequence). This CDR3 has 15 residues. CDR3 protein: CASSQRDGPNYGYTF. As DNA, the CDR3 is TGTGCCAGCAGTCAACGGGACGGTCCTAACTATGGCTACACCTTC.

The V call is TRBV27, the J call TRBJ2-5; 10 nucleotides match TRBD2. The germline V gene encodes CDR1 MNHEY and CDR2 SMNVEV (reference sequence). This CDR3 is built from 16 residues. Losses at the gene ends were 4 bases for V and 2 bases for J; bases not matched to a gene: 7. The CDR3 sequence is CASSSMGLATQETQYF. The CDR3 bases are TGTGCCAGCAGTTCCATGGGACTAGCGACACAAGAGACCCAGTACTTC.

Notes on this clone: Other DNA sequences of this sample code for an identical CDR3. The V call is TRBV7-2, the J call TRBJ2-3, with D uncertain. The V gene lost 6 bases and the J gene lost 0 bases, with 4 bases spanning the gap. CDR1 and CDR2 from the germline V gene are SGHTA and FQGNSA. The CDR3 length is 12 residues. The chain's CDR3 is CASSPSTDTQYF. CDR3 sequence (DNA): TGTGCCAGCAGTCCTAGCACAGATACGCAGTATTTT.

The chain uses TRBV7-2 and TRBJ2-7; 12 bases line up with TRBD2. The CDR3 is made up of 14 amino acids. Trimming at V came to 2 bases and at J to 9 bases, leaving 5 bases not matched to a gene. Germline V CDR1 and CDR2: SGHTA, FQGNSA. In nucleotides, the CDR3 is TGTGCCAGCAGCTTACTAGCGGGGGGGCAAAGGCAGTACTTC. It specifies CASSLLAGGQRQYF.

This chain joins TRBV7-9 and TRBJ2-5, with 7 bases identical to TRBD2. This CDR3 is 16 amino acids long. The germline V gene has CDR1 SEHNR and CDR2 FQNEAQ (reference sequence). Trimming removed 1 base from V and 1 base from J; junction bases left unmatched: 6. The CDR3 sequence: CASSLVGGGVQETQYF. CDR3 DNA sequence: TGTGCCAGCAGCTTAGTGGGGGGAGGGGTCCAAGAGACCCAGTACTTC.

This rearrangement joins TRBV28 to TRBJ2-7; D unclear. Germline V gene lookup returns CDR1 MDHEN and CDR2 SYDVKM. V gave up 10 bases and J gave up 1 base, with 8 bases separating them. This CDR3 is 11 amino acids long. CDR3 region: CAIQKSYEQYF. As DNA, the CDR3 is TGTGCCATACAGAAATCCTACGAGCAGTACTTC.

The chain has TRBV28 and TRBJ1-1; D is uncertain. The V and J ends lost 5 bases and 1 base respectively, with 11 bases between them. Germline values: CDR1 MDHEN, CDR2 SYDVKM. The CDR3 is 14 amino acids. CDR3 sequence (DNA): TGTGCCAGCAGTACCATAGTGGCGAACACTGAAGCTTTCTTT. This sequence encodes CASSTIVANTEAFF.

The chain uses TRBV6-5 and TRBJ2-5, with 8 bases lining up with TRBD1. J was trimmed by 2 bases and V by 1 base; bases with no gene match: 6. CDR1 and CDR2 (germline): MNHEY, SVGAGI. The CDR3 totals 16 residues. The CDR3 here is CASSYWTGLGQETQYF. The CDR3 DNA reads TGTGCCAGCAGTTACTGGACAGGGTTGGGGCAAGAGACCCAGTACTTC.

The CDR3 reads CASSYSIGGRSYEQYF. In DNA form, the CDR3 reads TGTGCCAGCAGTTACTCGATCGGGGGGCGCTCCTACGAGCAGTACTTC. The genes are TRBV6-5 and TRBJ2-7, with D maybe TRBD2 (7 bases). The germline V gene has CDR1 MNHEY and CDR2 SVGAGI. The length of the CDR3 is 16 residues. The V end was cut by 0 bases, the J end by 0 bases, with 12 bases between.

The chain is built from TRBV5-6 and TRBJ2-3; TRBD2 agrees at 9 bases. This CDR3 contains 15 residues. V was pared by 2 bases and J by 6 bases, with 7 bases of the junction left unmatched. From germline, CDR1 is SGHDT and CDR2 YYEEEE. The CDR3 sequence: CASSFGGGAPDTQYF. The CDR3 DNA is TGTGCCAGCAGCTTCGGCGGGGGGGCTCCCGATACGCAGTATTTT.

The rearrangement uses TRBV5-1 and TRBJ2-7, with D tentatively TRBD1 or TRBD2 (5 bases each). CDR3 length: 15 amino acids. V gave up 4 bases and J gave up 5 bases, with 19 bases separating them. Per the germline V gene, CDR1 is SGHRS and CDR2 is YFSETQ. The CDR3 here is CASSSGTERGNEQYF. CDR3 nucleotides: TGCGCCAGCAGCAGTGGGACCGAGCGTGGGAACGAGCAGTACTTC.

The genes are TRBV6-5 and TRBJ1-4; the D gene is possibly TRBD1 (6 bases). Trimming pared 2 bases from V and 7 bases from J, leaving 11 bases between. The CDR3 is made up of 14 amino acids. The germline V gene encodes CDR1 MNHEY and CDR2 SVGAGI. For the CDR3, the DNA is TGTGCCAGCAGTTACGACGGGGGCAGTGAAAAACTGTTTTTT. Residues: CASSYDGGSEKLFF.

The rearrangement joins TRBV4-2 to TRBJ2-7; tentatively, D is TRBD2 (6 bases). This CDR3 comprises 15 residues. With 0 bases removed from V and 1 base from J, the gap between germline ends came to 10 bases. Germline V gives CDR1 LGHNA, CDR2 YNFKEQ. The CDR3 nucleotides are TGTGCCAGCAGCCAAGATTCCGGGACTTCCTACGAGCAGTACTTC. Its protein is CASSQDSGTSYEQYF.

The J gene is TRBJ2-3, the V gene TRBV30, with unresolved D. Between the trimmed V and J ends, which lost 0 bases and 9 bases, there was a span of 13 bases. In germline, CDR1 is GTSNPN, CDR2 SVGIG (reference sequence). CDR3 length: 13 amino acids. The CDR3 bases are TGTGCCTGGAGTGTACAGTTCCCTGCGACGCAGTATTTT. Its protein is CAWSVQFPATQYF.

This clone was detected only once. This chain uses TRBV10-3 with TRBJ2-7; D may be TRBD1 (6 bases). Germline lookup yields CDR1 ENHRY and CDR2 SYGVKD. CDR3 size: 13 residues. Trimming removed 6 bases from V and 2 bases from J, with 11 bases in between. The DNA for the CDR3 is TGTGCCATCAGCCCAGGGGCTGCCTACGAGCAGTACTTC. Protein product: CAISPGAAYEQYF.

This chain joins TRBV5-1 and TRBJ2-3; D is uncertain. V was shortened by 4 bases and J by 3 bases, with 6 bases between the two germline ends. The CDR3 length is 12 residues. Looked up from germline, CDR1 is SGHRS and CDR2 is YFSETQ. The CDR3 sequence: CASSPETDTQYF. CDR3 bases: TGCGCCAGCAGCCCAGAAACAGATACGCAGTATTTT.

This clone was observed a single time. The rearrangement links TRBV30 to TRBJ1-1; no definite D call. The CDR3 sequence is 14 residues long. Trimming cost V 1 base and J 5 bases, with 14 bases left between them. Looked up from germline, CDR1 is GTSNPN and CDR2 is SVGIG (reference sequence). The DNA of the CDR3 is TGTGCCTGGAGTGCCTGGGCTGGCGAGACTGAAGCTTTCTTT. It specifies CAWSAWAGETEAFF.

In the case of this clone: Other DNA sequences in this sample translate to the same CDR3. The rearrangement uses TRBV29-1 and TRBJ2-7; no firm D call. The CDR3 extends over 13 amino acids. CDR1 and CDR2 (germline): SQVTM, ANQGSEA. V dropped 2 bases and J dropped 0 bases, with 8 bases sitting between them. The CDR3 is CSVESGLSYEQYF. CDR3 nucleotide sequence: TGCAGCGTTGAATCGGGTCTCTCCTACGAGCAGTACTTC.

The CDR3 sequence: CAWSYRAEEQYF. CDR3 in DNA: TGTGCCTGGAGTTACAGGGCGGAAGAGCAGTACTTC. The chain recombines TRBV30 with TRBJ2-7; D is possibly TRBD1 (6 bases). Germline values: CDR1 GTSNPN, CDR2 SVGIG (reference sequence). The V and J ends lost 2 bases and 7 bases respectively, with 12 bases between them. The CDR3 extends over 12 amino acids.